Listed below are T cell receptor beta chains from one sample, sequenced in a study of shared clonotypes between healthy human individuals. The protocol was immunoSEQ multiplex PCR, while the TCRdb copy is restricted to in-frame clones and leaves out a portion. The sample lists a few million clones; 85% to 95% were seen once. Sequenced material: naive CD4+ T cells from PBMCs. The receptors were sampled from a man younger than 35 in good health. Some clones in this sample may be carry-over from other donors' samples. The CDR3 runs from the conserved cysteine through the conserved F or W. Each record gives: J gene, V gene, CDR3 protein.

j_gene: TRBJ2-1; v_gene: TRBV5-1; CDR3aa: CASSFQGNYNEQFF
j_gene: TRBJ2-1; v_gene: TRBV28; CDR3aa: CASSWDYLYNEQFF
j_gene: TRBJ1-2; v_gene: TRBV6-5; CDR3aa: CASRREEYGYTF
j_gene: TRBJ1-1; v_gene: TRBV10-3; CDR3aa: CAINPGQGRGEAFF
j_gene: TRBJ1-4; v_gene: TRBV5-1; CDR3aa: CASSLWGQTNEKLFF
j_gene: TRBJ1-1; v_gene: TRBV7-2; CDR3aa: CASSSGLSRSEAFF
j_gene: TRBJ1-2; v_gene: TRBV19; CDR3aa: CASSISGNYGYTF
j_gene: TRBJ1-4; v_gene: TRBV6-1; CDR3aa: CASSEAPAGNEKLFF
j_gene: TRBJ2-7; v_gene: TRBV5-6; CDR3aa: CASSSGQGWGQYF
j_gene: TRBJ2-1; v_gene: TRBV10-1; CDR3aa: CASSEMADYNEQFF
j_gene: TRBJ1-1; v_gene: TRBV18; CDR3aa: CASSPRGSRGGEAFF
j_gene: TRBJ1-4; v_gene: TRBV19; CDR3aa: CASRRDVLGEKLFF
j_gene: TRBJ2-7; v_gene: TRBV10-3; CDR3aa: CAIRSGTGVYEQYF
j_gene: TRBJ1-2; v_gene: TRBV6-1; CDR3aa: CASTPTGPVSGGYTF
j_gene: TRBJ1-5; v_gene: TRBV4-2; CDR3aa: CASSQVHRATYSNQPQHF
j_gene: TRBJ2-1; v_gene: TRBV19; CDR3aa: CASSRRARLGNEQFF
j_gene: TRBJ2-7; v_gene: TRBV5-1; CDR3aa: CASSHPGDEQYF
j_gene: TRBJ2-3; v_gene: TRBV2; CDR3aa: CASTLLGVTDTQYF
j_gene: TRBJ1-2; v_gene: TRBV12-5; CDR3aa: CASGLRGSNYGYTF
j_gene: TRBJ2-5; v_gene: TRBV10-3; CDR3aa: CAIRGRVGEETQYF
j_gene: TRBJ2-5; v_gene: TRBV6-5; CDR3aa: CASSYARQETQYF
j_gene: TRBJ2-5; v_gene: TRBV5-1; CDR3aa: CASSFWASGRAGETQYF
j_gene: TRBJ2-3; v_gene: TRBV11-2; CDR3aa: CASSGQGDTQYF
j_gene: TRBJ2-6; v_gene: TRBV2; CDR3aa: CASSDGGTGANVLTF
j_gene: TRBJ2-5; v_gene: TRBV30; CDR3aa: CAWSIGLAGQETQYF
j_gene: TRBJ1-6; v_gene: TRBV6-6; CDR3aa: CASSWADSRSPLHF
j_gene: TRBJ2-3; v_gene: TRBV28; CDR3aa: CASSLLRDTQYF
j_gene: TRBJ2-7; v_gene: TRBV7-8; CDR3aa: CASSLGAARESYEQYF
j_gene: TRBJ2-3; v_gene: TRBV28; CDR3aa: CASSLTDEPGDTQYF
j_gene: TRBJ2-7; v_gene: TRBV2; CDR3aa: CASSIATYEQYF
j_gene: TRBJ2-2; v_gene: TRBV7-2; CDR3aa: CASSFGAGGTGELFF
j_gene: TRBJ1-1; v_gene: TRBV9; CDR3aa: CASSTAQNTEAFF
j_gene: TRBJ2-3; v_gene: TRBV5-1; CDR3aa: CASSLDVQGADTQYF
j_gene: TRBJ2-3; v_gene: TRBV6-1; CDR3aa: CASSERTSGRLDTQYF
j_gene: TRBJ2-7; v_gene: TRBV6-1; CDR3aa: CASSEVWSTEQYF
j_gene: TRBJ2-1; v_gene: TRBV4-3; CDR3aa: CASSQREVSYNEQFF
j_gene: TRBJ2-3; v_gene: TRBV6-6; CDR3aa: CASTGRATDTQYF
j_gene: TRBJ1-3; v_gene: TRBV6-1; CDR3aa: CASSDFSPRVAGNTIYF
j_gene: TRBJ1-4; v_gene: TRBV19; CDR3aa: CASSILWGESEKLFF
j_gene: TRBJ2-7; v_gene: TRBV6-6; CDR3aa: CASRGQFYYEQYF
j_gene: TRBJ2-5; v_gene: TRBV4-1; CDR3aa: CASSQVFQQGARETQYF
j_gene: TRBJ1-1; v_gene: TRBV14; CDR3aa: CASSAQTGFATEAFF
j_gene: TRBJ2-1; v_gene: TRBV7-2; CDR3aa: CASSLEREPYNEQFF
j_gene: TRBJ2-7; v_gene: TRBV5-1; CDR3aa: CASSLEASLQYF
j_gene: TRBJ1-2; v_gene: TRBV19; CDR3aa: CASSTPQGLGKYYTF
j_gene: TRBJ2-3; v_gene: TRBV5-1; CDR3aa: CASTRSSGSSDTQYF
j_gene: TRBJ1-2; v_gene: TRBV28; CDR3aa: CASSLRTTGYGYTF
j_gene: TRBJ1-1; v_gene: TRBV9; CDR3aa: CASSAVGANTEAFF
j_gene: TRBJ1-1; v_gene: TRBV6-1; CDR3aa: CASSGTSNTEAFF
j_gene: TRBJ1-5; v_gene: TRBV5-1; CDR3aa: CASSPPVGGVPNQPQHF
j_gene: TRBJ1-1; v_gene: TRBV10-3; CDR3aa: CAIGPDRDTEAFF